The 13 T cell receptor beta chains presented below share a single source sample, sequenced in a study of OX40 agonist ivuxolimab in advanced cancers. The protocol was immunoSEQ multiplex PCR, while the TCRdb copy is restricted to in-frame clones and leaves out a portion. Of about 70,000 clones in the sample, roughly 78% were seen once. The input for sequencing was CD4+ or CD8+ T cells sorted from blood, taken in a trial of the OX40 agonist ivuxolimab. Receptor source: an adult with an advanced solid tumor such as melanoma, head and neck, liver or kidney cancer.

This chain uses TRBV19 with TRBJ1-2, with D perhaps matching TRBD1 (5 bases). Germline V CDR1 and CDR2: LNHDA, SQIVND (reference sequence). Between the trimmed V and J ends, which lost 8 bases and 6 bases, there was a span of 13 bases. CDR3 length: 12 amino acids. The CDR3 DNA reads TGTGCCAGTCAAGACAGTGTTGATGGCTACACCTTC. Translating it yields CASQDSVDGYTF.

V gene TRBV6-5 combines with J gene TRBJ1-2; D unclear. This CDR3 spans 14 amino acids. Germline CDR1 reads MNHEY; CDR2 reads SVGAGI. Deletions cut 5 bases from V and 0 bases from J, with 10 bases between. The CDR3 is CASSRKGPNYGYTF. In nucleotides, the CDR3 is TGTGCCAGCAGTAGAAAGGGCCCTAACTATGGCTACACCTTC.

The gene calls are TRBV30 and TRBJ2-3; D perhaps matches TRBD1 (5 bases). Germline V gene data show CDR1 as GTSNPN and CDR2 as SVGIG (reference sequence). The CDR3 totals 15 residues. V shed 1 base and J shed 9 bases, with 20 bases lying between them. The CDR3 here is CAWSAVVGPSRTQYF. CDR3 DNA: TGTGCCTGGAGTGCCGTGGTGGGGCCGTCGAGGACGCAGTATTTT.

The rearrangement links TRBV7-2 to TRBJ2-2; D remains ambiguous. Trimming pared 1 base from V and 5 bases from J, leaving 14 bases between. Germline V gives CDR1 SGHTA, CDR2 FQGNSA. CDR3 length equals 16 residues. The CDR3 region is CASSLVGTFRTGELFF. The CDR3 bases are TGTGCCAGCAGCTTAGTAGGCACCTTCCGGACCGGGGAGCTGTTTTTT.

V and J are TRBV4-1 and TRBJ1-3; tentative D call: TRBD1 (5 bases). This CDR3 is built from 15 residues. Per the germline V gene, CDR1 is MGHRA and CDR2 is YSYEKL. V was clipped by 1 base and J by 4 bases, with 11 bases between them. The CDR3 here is CASSQVWGLGNTIYF. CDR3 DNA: TGCGCCAGCAGCCAAGTGTGGGGCCTAGGAAACACCATATATTTT.

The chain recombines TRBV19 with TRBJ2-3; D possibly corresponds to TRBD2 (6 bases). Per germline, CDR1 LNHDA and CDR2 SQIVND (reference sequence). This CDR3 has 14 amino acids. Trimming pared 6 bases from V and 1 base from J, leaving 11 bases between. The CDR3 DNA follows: TGTGCCAGTAGGATGTTAGCGGGCACAGATACGCAGTATTTT. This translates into CASRMLAGTDTQYF.

Here the CDR3 DNA reads TGCGCCAGCAGCCAAGTTGGTGGGGGGAATGAAAAACTGTTTTTT. Protein sequence: CASSQVGGGNEKLFF. The chain uses TRBV4-3 and TRBJ1-4; possibly TRBD1 for D (5 bases). CDR1 is LGHNA and CDR2 is YSLEER in the germline V gene. The CDR3 runs 15 residues. V lost 1 base, J lost 5 bases, and 11 bases lay in between.

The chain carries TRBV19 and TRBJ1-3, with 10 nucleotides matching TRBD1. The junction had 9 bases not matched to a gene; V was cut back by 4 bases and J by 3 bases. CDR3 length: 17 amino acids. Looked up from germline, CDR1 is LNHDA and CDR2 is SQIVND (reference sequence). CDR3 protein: CASSTSRDRGGGNTIYF. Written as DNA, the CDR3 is TGTGCCAGTAGTACGTCGAGGGACAGGGGTGGTGGAAACACCATATATTTT. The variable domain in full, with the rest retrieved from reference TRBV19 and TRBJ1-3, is DGGITQSPKYLFRKEGQNVTLSCEQNLNHDAMYWYRQDPGQGLRLIYYSQIVNDFQKGDIAEGYSVSREKKESFPLTVTSAQKNPTAFYLCASSTSRDRGGGNTIYFGEGSWLTVV.

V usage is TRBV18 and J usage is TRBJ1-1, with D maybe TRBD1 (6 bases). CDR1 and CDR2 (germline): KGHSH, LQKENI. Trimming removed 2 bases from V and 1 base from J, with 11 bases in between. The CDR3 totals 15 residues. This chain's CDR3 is CASSPSSGANTEAFF. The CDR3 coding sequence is TGTGCCAGCTCACCATCCTCGGGGGCGAACACTGAAGCTTTCTTT.

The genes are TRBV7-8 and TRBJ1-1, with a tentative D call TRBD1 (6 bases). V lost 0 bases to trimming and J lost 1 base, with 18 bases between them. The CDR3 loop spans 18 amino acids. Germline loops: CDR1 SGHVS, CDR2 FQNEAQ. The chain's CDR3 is CASSLAIGGVVRNTEAFF. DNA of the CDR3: TGTGCCAGCAGCTTAGCGATAGGGGGGGTCGTCAGGAACACTGAAGCTTTCTTT.

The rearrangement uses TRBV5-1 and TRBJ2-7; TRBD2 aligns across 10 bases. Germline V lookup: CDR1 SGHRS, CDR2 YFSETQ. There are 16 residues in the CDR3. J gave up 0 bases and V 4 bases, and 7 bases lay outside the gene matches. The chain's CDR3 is CASSKTGLADSYEQYF. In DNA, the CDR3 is TGCGCCAGCAGCAAGACAGGACTAGCGGACTCCTACGAGCAGTACTTC.

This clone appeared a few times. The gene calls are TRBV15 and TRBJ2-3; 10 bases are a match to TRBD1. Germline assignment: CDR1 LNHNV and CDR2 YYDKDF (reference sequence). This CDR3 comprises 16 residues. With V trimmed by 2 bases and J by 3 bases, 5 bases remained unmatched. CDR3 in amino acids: CATSRPWTGGTDTQYF. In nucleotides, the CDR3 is TGTGCCACCAGCAGACCGTGGACAGGGGGAACAGATACGCAGTATTTT.

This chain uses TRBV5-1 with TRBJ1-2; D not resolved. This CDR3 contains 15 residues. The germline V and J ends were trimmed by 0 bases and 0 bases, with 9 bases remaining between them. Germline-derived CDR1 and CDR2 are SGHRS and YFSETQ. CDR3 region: CASSLAPEANYGYTF. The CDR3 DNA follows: TGCGCCAGCAGCTTGGCGCCGGAAGCTAACTATGGCTACACCTTC.